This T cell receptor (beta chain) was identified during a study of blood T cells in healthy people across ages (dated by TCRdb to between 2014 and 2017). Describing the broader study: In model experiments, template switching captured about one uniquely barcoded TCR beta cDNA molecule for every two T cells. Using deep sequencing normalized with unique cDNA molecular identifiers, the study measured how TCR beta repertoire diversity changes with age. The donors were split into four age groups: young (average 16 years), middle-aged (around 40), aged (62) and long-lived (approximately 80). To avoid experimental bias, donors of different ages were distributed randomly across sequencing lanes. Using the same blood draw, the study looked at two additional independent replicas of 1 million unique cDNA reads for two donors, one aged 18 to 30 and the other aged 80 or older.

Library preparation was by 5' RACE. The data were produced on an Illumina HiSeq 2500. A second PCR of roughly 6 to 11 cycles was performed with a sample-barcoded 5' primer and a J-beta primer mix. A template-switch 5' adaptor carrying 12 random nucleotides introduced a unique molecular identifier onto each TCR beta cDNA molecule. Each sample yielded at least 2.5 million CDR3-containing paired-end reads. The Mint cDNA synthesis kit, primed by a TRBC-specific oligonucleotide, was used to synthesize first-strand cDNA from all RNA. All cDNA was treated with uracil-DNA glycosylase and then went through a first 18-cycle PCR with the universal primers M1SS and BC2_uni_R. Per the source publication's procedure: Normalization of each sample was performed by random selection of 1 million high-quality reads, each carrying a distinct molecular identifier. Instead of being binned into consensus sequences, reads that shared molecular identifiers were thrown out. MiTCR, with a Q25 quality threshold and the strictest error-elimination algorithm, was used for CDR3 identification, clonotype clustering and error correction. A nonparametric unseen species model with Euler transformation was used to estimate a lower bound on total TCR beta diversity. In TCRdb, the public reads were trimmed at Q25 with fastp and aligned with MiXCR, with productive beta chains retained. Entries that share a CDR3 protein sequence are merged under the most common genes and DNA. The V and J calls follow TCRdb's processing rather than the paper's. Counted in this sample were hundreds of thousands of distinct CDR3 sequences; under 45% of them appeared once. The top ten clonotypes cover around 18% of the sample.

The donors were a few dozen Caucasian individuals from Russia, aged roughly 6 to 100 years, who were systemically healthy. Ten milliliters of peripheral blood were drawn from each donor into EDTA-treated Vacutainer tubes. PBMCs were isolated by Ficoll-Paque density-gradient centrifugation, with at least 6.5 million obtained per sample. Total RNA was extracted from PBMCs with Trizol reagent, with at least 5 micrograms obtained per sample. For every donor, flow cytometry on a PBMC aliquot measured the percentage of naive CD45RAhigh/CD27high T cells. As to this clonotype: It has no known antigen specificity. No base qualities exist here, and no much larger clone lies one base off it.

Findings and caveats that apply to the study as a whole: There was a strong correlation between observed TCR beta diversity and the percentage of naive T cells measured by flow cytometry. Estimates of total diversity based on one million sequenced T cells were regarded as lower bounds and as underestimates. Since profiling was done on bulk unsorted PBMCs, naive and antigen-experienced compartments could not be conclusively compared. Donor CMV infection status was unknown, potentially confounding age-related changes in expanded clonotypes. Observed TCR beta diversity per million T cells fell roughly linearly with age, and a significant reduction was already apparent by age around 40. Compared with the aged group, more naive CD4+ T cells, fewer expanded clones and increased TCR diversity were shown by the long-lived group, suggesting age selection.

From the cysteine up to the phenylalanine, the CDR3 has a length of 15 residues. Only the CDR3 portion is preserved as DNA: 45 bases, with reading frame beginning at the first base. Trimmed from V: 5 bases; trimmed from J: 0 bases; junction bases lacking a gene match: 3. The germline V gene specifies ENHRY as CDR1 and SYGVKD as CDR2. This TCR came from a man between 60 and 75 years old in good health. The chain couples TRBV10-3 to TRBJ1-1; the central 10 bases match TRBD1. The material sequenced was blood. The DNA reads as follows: TGTGCCATCAGTCCGGGACAGGGGCTGAACACTGAAGCTTTCTTT. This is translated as CAISPGQGLNTEAFF.